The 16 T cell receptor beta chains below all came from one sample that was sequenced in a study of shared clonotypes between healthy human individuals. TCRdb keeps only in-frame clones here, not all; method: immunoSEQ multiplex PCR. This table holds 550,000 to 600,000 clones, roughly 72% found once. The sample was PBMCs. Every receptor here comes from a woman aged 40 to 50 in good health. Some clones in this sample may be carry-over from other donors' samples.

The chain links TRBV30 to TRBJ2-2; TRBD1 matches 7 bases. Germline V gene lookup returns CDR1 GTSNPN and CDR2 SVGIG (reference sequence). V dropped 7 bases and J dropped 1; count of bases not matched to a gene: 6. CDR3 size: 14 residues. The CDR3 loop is CALNRGQNTGELFF. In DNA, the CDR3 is TGTGCCTTGAACAGGGGCCAGAACACCGGGGAGCTGTTTTTT.

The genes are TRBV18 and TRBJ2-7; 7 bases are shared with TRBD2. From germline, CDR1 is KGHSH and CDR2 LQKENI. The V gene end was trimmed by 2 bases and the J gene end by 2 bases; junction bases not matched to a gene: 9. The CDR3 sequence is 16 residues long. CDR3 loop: CASSPFERGGPYEQYF. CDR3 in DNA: TGTGCCAGCTCACCATTTGAGCGGGGCGGACCCTACGAGCAGTACTTC.

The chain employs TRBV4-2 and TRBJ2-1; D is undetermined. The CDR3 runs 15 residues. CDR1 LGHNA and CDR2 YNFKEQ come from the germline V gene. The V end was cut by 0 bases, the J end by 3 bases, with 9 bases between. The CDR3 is CASSQDGSLYNEQFF. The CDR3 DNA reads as TGTGCCAGCAGCCAAGATGGGTCACTCTACAATGAGCAGTTCTTC.

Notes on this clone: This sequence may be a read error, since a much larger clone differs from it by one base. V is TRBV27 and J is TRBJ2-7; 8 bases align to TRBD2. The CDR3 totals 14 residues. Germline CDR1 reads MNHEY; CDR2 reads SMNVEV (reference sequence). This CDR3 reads CASSLAGPNYGQYF. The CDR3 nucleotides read TGTGCCAGCAGTCTAGCGGGCCCTAACTACGGGCAGTACTTC.

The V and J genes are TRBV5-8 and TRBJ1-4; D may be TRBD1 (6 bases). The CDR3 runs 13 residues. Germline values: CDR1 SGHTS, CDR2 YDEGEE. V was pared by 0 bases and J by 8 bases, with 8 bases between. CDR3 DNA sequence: TGTGCCAGCAGCTTGGAGGGGGGAGAAAAACTGTTTTTT. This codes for CASSLEGGEKLFF.

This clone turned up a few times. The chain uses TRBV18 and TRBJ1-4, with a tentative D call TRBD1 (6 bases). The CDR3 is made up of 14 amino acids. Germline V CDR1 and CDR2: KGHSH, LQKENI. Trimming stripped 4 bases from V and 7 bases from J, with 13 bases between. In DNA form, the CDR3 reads TGTGCCAGCTCACTCGGGGGCGCAGGTGAAAAACTGTTTTTT. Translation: CASSLGGAGEKLFF.

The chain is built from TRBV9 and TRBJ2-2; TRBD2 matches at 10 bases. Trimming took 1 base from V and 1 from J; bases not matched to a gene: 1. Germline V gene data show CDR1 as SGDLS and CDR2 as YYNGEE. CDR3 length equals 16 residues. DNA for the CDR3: TGTGCCAGCAGCGTATCTAGCGGGGGGAACACCGGGGAGCTGTTTTTT. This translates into CASSVSSGGNTGELFF.

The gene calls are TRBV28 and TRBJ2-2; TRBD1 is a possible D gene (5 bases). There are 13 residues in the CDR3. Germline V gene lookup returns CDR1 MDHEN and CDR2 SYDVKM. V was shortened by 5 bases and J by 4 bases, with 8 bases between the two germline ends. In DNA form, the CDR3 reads TGTGCCAGCAGTCCCCAGGGCACCGGGGAGCTGTTTTTT. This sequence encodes CASSPQGTGELFF. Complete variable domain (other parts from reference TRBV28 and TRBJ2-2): DVKVTQSSRYLVKRTGEKVFLECVQDMDHENMFWYRQDPGLGLRLIYFSYDVKMKEKGDIPEGYSVSREKKERFSLILESASTNQTSMYLCASSPQGTGELFFGEGSRLTVL.

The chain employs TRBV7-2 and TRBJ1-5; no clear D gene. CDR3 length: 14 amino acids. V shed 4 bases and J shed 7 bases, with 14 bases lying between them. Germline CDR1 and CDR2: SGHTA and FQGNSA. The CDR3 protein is CASSWDPLGQPQHF. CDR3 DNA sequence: TGTGCCAGCAGCTGGGATCCTTTGGGGCAGCCCCAGCATTTT.

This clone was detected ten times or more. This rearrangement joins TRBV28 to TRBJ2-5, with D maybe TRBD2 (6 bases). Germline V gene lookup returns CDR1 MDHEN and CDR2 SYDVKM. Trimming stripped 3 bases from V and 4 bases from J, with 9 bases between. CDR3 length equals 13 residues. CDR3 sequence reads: CASSLRLGETQYF. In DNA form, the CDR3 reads TGTGCCAGCAGTTTGCGACTAGGAGAGACCCAGTACTTC.

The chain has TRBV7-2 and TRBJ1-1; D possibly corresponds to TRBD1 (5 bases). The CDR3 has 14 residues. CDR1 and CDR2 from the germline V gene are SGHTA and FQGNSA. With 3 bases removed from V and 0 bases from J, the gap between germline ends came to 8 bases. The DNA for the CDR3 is TGTGCCAGCAGCTTTGGACATATGAACACTGAAGCTTTCTTT. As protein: CASSFGHMNTEAFF.

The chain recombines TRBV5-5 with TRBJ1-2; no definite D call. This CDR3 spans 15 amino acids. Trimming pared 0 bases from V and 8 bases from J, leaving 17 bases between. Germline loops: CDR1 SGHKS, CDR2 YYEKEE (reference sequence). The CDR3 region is CASSLVGVRDRGYTF. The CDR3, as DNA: TGTGCCAGCAGCTTGGTCGGGGTAAGGGATCGGGGCTACACCTTC.

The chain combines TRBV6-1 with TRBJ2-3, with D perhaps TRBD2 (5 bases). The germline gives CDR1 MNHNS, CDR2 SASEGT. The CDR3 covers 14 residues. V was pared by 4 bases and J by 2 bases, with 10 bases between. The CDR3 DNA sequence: TGTGCCAGCAGTGCCAGCGGAAACACAGATACGCAGTATTTT. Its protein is CASSASGNTDTQYF.

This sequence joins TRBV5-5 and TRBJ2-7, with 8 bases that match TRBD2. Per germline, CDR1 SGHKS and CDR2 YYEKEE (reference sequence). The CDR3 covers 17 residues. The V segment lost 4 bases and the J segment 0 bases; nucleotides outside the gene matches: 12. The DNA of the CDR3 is TGTGCCAGCAGCCCCGTGGCGTTAGCGGGAAGCTCCTACGAGCAGTACTTC. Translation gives CASSPVALAGSSYEQYF.

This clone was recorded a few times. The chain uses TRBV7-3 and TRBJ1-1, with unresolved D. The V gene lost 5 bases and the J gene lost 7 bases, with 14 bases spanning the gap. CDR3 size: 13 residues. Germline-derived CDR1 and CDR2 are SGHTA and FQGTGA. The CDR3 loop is CASSGYRGGEAFF. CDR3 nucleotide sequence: TGTGCCAGCAGCGGATACCGAGGCGGTGAAGCTTTCTTT.

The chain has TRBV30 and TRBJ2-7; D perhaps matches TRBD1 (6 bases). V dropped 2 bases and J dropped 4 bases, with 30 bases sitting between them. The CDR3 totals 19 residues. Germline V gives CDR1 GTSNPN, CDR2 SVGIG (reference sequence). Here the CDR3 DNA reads TGTGCCTGGAGTACTCGACAGGACAGTTACCATTTGGGAATATACGAGCAGTACTTC. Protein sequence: CAWSTRQDSYHLGIYEQYF.